This entry lists 18 T cell receptor beta chains sequenced from one sample in a study of blood T cells in healthy people across ages. For the second PCR, which ran for about 7 to 11 cycles, a sample-barcoded 5' primer and a J-beta primer mix were used. Each CDR3 protein gets one entry after TCRdb re-called the 5' RACE reads with MiXCR. This table has 1.5 million to 2 million distinct CDR3 sequences, 25% to 30% appearing once. The sample consisted of blood. Every receptor here comes from a woman in her twenties or thirties in good health.

The sample holds a few counts of this clonotype. The chain combines TRBV5-1 with TRBJ1-2; D not resolved. Trimming removed 4 bases at V and 5 bases at J, with 12 bases between. This CDR3 is 13 amino acids long. Germline lookup yields CDR1 SGHRS and CDR2 YFSETQ. The CDR3 DNA sequence: TGCGCCAGCAGCCTCGACATGGGGTATGGCTACACCTTC. Amino acid sequence: CASSLDMGYGYTF. Filled out from reference TRBV5-1 and TRBJ1-2, the complete variable domain reads KAGVTQTPRYLIKTRGQQVTLSCSPISGHRSVSWYQQTPGQGLQFLFEYFSETQRNKGNFPGRFSGRQFSNSRSEMNVSTLELGDSALYLCASSLDMGYGYTFGSGTRLTVV.

The V gene is TRBV12-3 or TRBV12-4, the J gene TRBJ2-7; D may be TRBD1 or TRBD2 (6 bases each). Trimming removed 7 bases at V and 3 bases at J, with 16 bases between. This CDR3 has 14 amino acids. CDR3 in amino acids: CASTIRGLNYEQYF. CDR3 coding DNA: TGTGCCAGCACCATCCGGGGGCTCAACTACGAGCAGTACTTC.

J is TRBJ2-1 and V is TRBV5-1; 15 positions agree with TRBD2. The J segment lost 2 bases and the V segment lost 4 bases, leaving 1 base of the junction unmatched. Germline V gene lookup returns CDR1 SGHRS and CDR2 YFSETQ. This CDR3 comprises 16 residues. CDR3 DNA sequence: TGCGCCAGCAGCGGGACTAGCGGGGGGACCTACAATGAGCAGTTCTTC. Its translation is CASSGTSGGTYNEQFF.

The chain joins TRBV21-1 to TRBJ2-4; TRBD1, the table's D call, lacks a check against the DNA. TRBV21-1 is a pseudogene locus. This CDR3 contains 12 residues. In nucleotides, the CDR3 is TGTGCCAGCAACCGGGAACCCCCGGAGCAGTACTTC. Encoded protein: CASNREPPEQYF.

This clonotype was seen a few times. The V gene is TRBV20-1, the J gene TRBJ2-7, with 8 bases identical to TRBD2. The germline V gene encodes CDR1 DFQATT and CDR2 SNEGSKA (reference sequence). J was trimmed by 5 bases and V by 2 bases; bases with no gene match: 8. The CDR3 extends over 14 amino acids. The CDR3 region is CSARRGGHSDEQYF. The CDR3 DNA reads as TGCAGTGCTAGACGGGGGGGCCATAGTGACGAGCAGTACTTC.

The chain carries TRBV6-6 and TRBJ1-6, with D unclear. The germline gives CDR1 MNHNY, CDR2 SVGAGI (reference sequence). Trimming took 2 bases from V and 0 from J, leaving 2 bases between them. CDR3 length: 14 residues. The CDR3 sequence is CASSYSSYNSPLHF. The CDR3 coding sequence is TGTGCCAGCAGTTACAGCTCCTATAATTCACCCCTCCACTTT.

Many counts were recorded for this clonotype. The J gene is TRBJ2-6, the V gene TRBV12-5; TRBD1 agrees at 7 bases. Germline lookup yields CDR1 LGHNT and CDR2 FRNRAP. The J segment lost 0 bases and the V segment lost 0 bases, leaving 8 bases of the junction unmatched. CDR3 length: 19 amino acids. The CDR3 region is CASGLVLDRIISGANVLTF. DNA for the CDR3: TGTGCTAGTGGTTTGGTACTGGACAGGATCATCTCTGGGGCCAACGTCCTGACTTTC.

This chain links TRBV6-5 with TRBJ1-2; TRBD1 aligns across 8 bases. The trim removed 7 bases at V and 6 bases at J, leaving 7 bases unmatched. Germline CDR1 and CDR2: MNHEY and SVGAGI. CDR3 length: 13 residues. CDR3 nucleotides: TGTGCCAGCACTCAGACAGGGGACAATGGCTACACCTTC. Protein product: CASTQTGDNGYTF.

This clonotype was recorded many times. The rearrangement joins TRBV6-5 to TRBJ2-7; D might be TRBD2 (5 bases). The CDR3 loop spans 12 amino acids. Germline CDR1 reads MNHEY; CDR2 reads SVGAGI. V lost 2 bases and J 8 bases, leaving 10 bases between the germline ends. The CDR3 region has the DNA TGTGCCAGCAGTTACCGAGGAGGCAAGCAGTACTTC. Amino acids: CASSYRGGKQYF.

The chain has TRBV20-1 and TRBJ2-7; tentatively, D is TRBD1 or TRBD2 (5 bases each). CDR3 size: 14 residues. Germline V lookup: CDR1 DFQATT, CDR2 SNEGSKA (reference sequence). Trimming cost V 3 bases and J 2 bases, with 14 bases left between them. The CDR3 DNA reads TGCAGTGCTAGGAGTGGGGGAACCACCTACGAGCAGTACTTC. Translation gives CSARSGGTTYEQYF.

Many counts were recorded for this clonotype. The rearrangement uses TRBV6-6 and TRBJ2-7, with 10 bases lining up with TRBD1. The CDR3 spans 14 residues. Germline V gene sequence: CDR1 MNHNY, CDR2 SVGAGI (reference sequence). The V and J ends lost 5 bases and 5 bases, in that order; junction bases with no gene match: 6. The CDR3 DNA sequence: TGTGCCAGCAGTACACGGGACAGGGGTAACGAGCAGTACTTC. This encodes CASSTRDRGNEQYF.

This clonotype was seen a single time. Germline is not matched at one junction end, which may reflect a read error. The V call is TRBV10-2, the J call TRBJ1-1; a weak D match, TRBD1 (5 bases). Germline V gene data show CDR1 as WSHSY and CDR2 as SAAADI. The CDR3 has 15 residues. DNA of the CDR3: TGCGCCAGCAGTGAGTCTAGGACAAGGAACGCTGAAGCTTTCTTT. Protein: CASSESRTRNAEAFF.

This chain connects TRBV29-1 to TRBJ2-3; D is possibly TRBD2 (5 bases). The germline V gene has CDR1 SQVTM and CDR2 ANQGSEA. The ends were cut back, 7 bases at V and 5 bases at J, with 16 bases in the middle. There are 13 residues in the CDR3. CDR3: CSGRTVTGDTQYF. The DNA of the CDR3 is TGCAGCGGGCGGACTGTGACGGGAGATACGCAGTATTTT.

This clonotype has a handful of counts. The V and J genes are TRBV27 and TRBJ2-7, with 8 bases identical to TRBD1. The CDR3 length is 14 residues. Germline CDR1 is MNHEY and CDR2 is SMNVEV (reference sequence). J gave up 4 bases and V 8 bases, and 10 bases lay outside the gene matches. CDR3 sequence (DNA): TGTGCCAGCGGAGGACAGGGCCCCCCTTACGAGCAGTACTTC. Protein product: CASGGQGPPYEQYF.

This clonotype was recorded many times. V is TRBV20-1 and J is TRBJ1-2, with D unresolved. Trimming removed 6 bases at V and 8 bases at J, with 10 bases between. Per the germline V gene, CDR1 is DFQATT and CDR2 is SNEGSKA (reference sequence). CDR3 length: 10 residues. The CDR3, as DNA: TGCAGTGCCGCTGCCCAGGGCTACACCTTC. Translated: CSAAAQGYTF.

The gene calls are TRBV29-1 and TRBJ2-1; TRBD1 or TRBD2 may be the D gene (5 bases each). The germline CDR1 and CDR2 sequences are SQVTM and ANQGSEA. With 8 bases removed from V and 13 bases from J, the gap between germline ends came to 21 bases. The CDR3 runs 12 residues. The CDR3 region is CSPRDEGEIQFF. The CDR3 DNA follows: TGCAGCCCTCGGGACGAAGGGGAGATCCAGTTCTTC.

The table lists this clonotype with a few counts. This chain joins TRBV7-9 and TRBJ1-1, with D unresolved. V was pared by 5 bases and J by 0 bases, with 13 bases between. The germline V gene encodes CDR1 SEHNR and CDR2 FQNEAQ (reference sequence). The CDR3 contains 15 residues. Here the CDR3 reads CASSGRNLMNTEAFF. CDR3 DNA: TGTGCCAGCAGCGGTAGAAACTTGATGAACACTGAAGCTTTCTTT.

The J gene is TRBJ1-2, the V gene TRBV12-3 or TRBV12-4; D possibly corresponds to TRBD1 (6 bases). The CDR3 runs 15 residues. Trimming cost V 11 bases and J 0 bases, with 19 bases left between them. The CDR3 region has the DNA TGTGCCGTGAGACAGGTGGGCGATACTAACTATGGCTACACCTTC. Protein: CAVRQVGDTNYGYTF.